The T cell receptor (beta chain) described here comes from a study of blood T cell repertoires in COVID-19. This table comes from immunoSEQ multiplex PCR, and its TCRdb copy is limited to in-frame clones, with some not included. The data hold around 150,000 clones, with 80% to 90% observed a single time. CDR1 is SGHRS, CDR2 YFSETQ, per germline. The CDR3 has 16 residues. V shed 4 bases, J shed 7 bases, and the junction held 12 bases outside the gene matches. The chain links TRBV5-1 to TRBJ2-1; 9 positions match TRBD2. The receptor comes from a man aged 60 to 75 with acute or convalescent COVID-19. The sequencing input was peripheral blood. The CDR3 DNA reads as TGCGCCAGCAGCGCCCTTACTAGCGGGTTGGGGAATGAGCAGTTCTTC. It is translated as CASSALTSGLGNEQFF.